The source of this TCR beta chain is a study of blood T cell repertoires in COVID-19. Study context: Before being deemed recovered, Cohort 3 donors had two negative PCRs, clearance, or symptom resolution. COVID-19 samples, acute and convalescent, were from the United States, Italy and Spain. The analysed material was cDNA or gDNA that came from T cells, B-cell-depleted T cells, or PBMCs.

TCRdb's copy holds only in-frame clones and misses some; the assay was immunoSEQ multiplex PCR. The profile shows 200,000 or so clones, around 90% of them singletons. V shed 3 bases and J shed 1 base, with 10 bases lying between them. CDR1 and CDR2 (germline): SQVTM, ANQGSEA. The CDR3 covers 14 residues. J is TRBJ2-1 and V is TRBV29-1; possibly TRBD2 for D (6 bases). Sequencing used PBMCs or T cells enriched from blood (not recorded which). This TCR was recovered from a young man in a cohort exposed to, infected with or recovered from COVID-19 (not recorded which). As DNA, the CDR3 is TGCAGCGTTGAGTTCGGGAGTTCCTACAATGAGCAGTTCTTC. It is translated as CSVEFGSSYNEQFF.